The source of this TCR beta chain is a study of cytotoxic CD8 clonotypes in ibrutinib-treated CLL. Regarding the study as a whole: Patients had baseline clonality above age-matched healthy donors, and this clonality moved with circulating CD8+ T-cell counts.

The CDR3 contains 15 residues. V was pared by 4 bases and J by 6 bases, with 16 bases between. Germline values: CDR1 MGHRA, CDR2 YSYEKL. Regarding this clone: The antigen remains unidentified.

Sequencing was performed with immunoSEQ multiplex PCR; in TCRdb, only in-frame clones are kept and a portion is missing. The sample records around 60,000 clones, roughly 57% being singletons. The clonotype comes from a human donor with chronic lymphocytic leukemia. V and J are TRBV4-1 and TRBJ2-1; the D gene could be TRBD1 or TRBD2 (6 bases each). The input for sequencing was PBMCs, taken after 12 months of ibrutinib treatment. In DNA form, the CDR3 reads TGCGCCAGCAGCCCCCTCGGAGGGGGTAGCAATGAGCAGTTCTTC. Its translation is CASSPLGGGSNEQFF.